This TCR beta chain was sequenced during a study of OX40 agonist ivuxolimab in advanced cancers. Background on the study: The dose-escalation cohort was over 65% male, with a mean age of about 56 years, ranging about 23 to 79. Whole-study results and caveats: Fewer expanded clones were found on average in CD4+ than in CD8+ T cells. Dosing at 0.1 to 3.0 mg/kg was accompanied by clonal expansion of CD4+ and CD8+ blood T cells by week 6.

This table comes from immunoSEQ multiplex PCR, and its TCRdb copy is limited to in-frame clones, with some not included. The profile shows roughly 15,000 clones, roughly 86% of them singletons. Between the trimmed V and J ends, which lost 6 bases and 0 bases, there was a span of 12 bases. The V gene's germline CDR1 is ENHRY and CDR2 SYGVKD. The CDR3 consists of 15 residues. This clone appeared a few times. Its cognate antigen is unknown. The sample here was CD4+ or CD8+ T cells sorted from blood, taken in a trial of the OX40 agonist ivuxolimab. This chain connects TRBV10-3 to TRBJ1-3, with TRBD1 as a possible D gene (5 bases). This receptor was identified in an adult with an advanced solid tumor such as melanoma, head and neck, liver or kidney cancer. DNA of the CDR3: TGTGCCATCAGCCGGGACTTCAACTCTGGAAACACCATATATTTT. As protein: CAISRDFNSGNTIYF.